The sequence of this TCR beta chain was determined in a study of T cell responses to AZD1222 COVID-19 vaccine (dated by TCRdb to the early 2020s). Turning to the overall study: AZD1222 recipients with second doses at about 4 weeks or about 12 weeks were pooled, because spike-specific TCR depth and breadth did not differ between schedules. A total of 233 trial participants underwent TCR sequencing, of whom some 210 received two doses of AZD1222 and around 26 received two doses of the MenACWY control vaccine. Trial participants were enrolled into age subgroups of 18-55, 56-69 and 70-plus years, which contained 148, 28 and 57 TCR-sequenced participants, respectively.

The CDR3 has 16 amino acids, counting the end cysteine and phenylalanine. Of all the DNA, just the CDR3 is kept, 48 bases in frame from base 1. CDR1 and CDR2 are drawn from the germline V gene: MGHRA, YSYEKL. The germline ends are 14 bases apart after V is trimmed by 2 bases and J by 0 bases. Notes on this clone: Its antigen remains undetermined. The sample holds no much larger clone one base away, and base qualities are not on file.

The time point label for this specimen denotes: baseline before first vaccination. Vaccinee samples were obtained from the UK trials COV001 and COV002, which included a single-blind randomized controlled phase 2/3 trial of AZD1222 (ChAdOx1 nCoV-19) in healthy adults. Trial participant PBMC samples were collected at day 0 and day 28 after the second dose for TCRbeta chain sequencing. Results the study describes overall, beyond this receptor: After two AZD1222 doses, both the breadth and the depth of spike-specific TCRs were significantly higher than at day 0 and than in MenACWY recipients. In the small 56-69-year group, the increase in depth fell short of significance, most likely because of low power. Participants were mostly white British and included more females than males, and it was suggested by the authors that clonal diversity may have been underestimated. Epitopes outside the regions mutated in the B.1.351 and B.1.1.7 variants were reportedly recognized by nearly half of the unique spike-specific TCRs. No day 14 peak-response samples were available, so repertoires were characterized only after the peak T cell response. Conclusions about previously exposed vaccinees are limited because only a handful of AZD1222 recipients were SARS-CoV-2 seropositive at baseline. Vaccine-associated CD4 TCRs spanned the whole spike protein, with dominant responses in regions 160-218 and 743-854.

The CDR3 regions of human TCRbeta chains were analyzed by immunosequencing. In the source study's methods: Repertoire TCRs were matched against a reference library of SARS-CoV-2-specific TCRs generated with the MIRA antigen-specificity platform. Breadth was defined as the fraction of unique TCRs that were SARS-CoV-2-associated, and depth was defined as the fraction of total T cells that were SARS-CoV-2-associated. Each spike-specific TCR was assigned to its reactive spike region and to a CD4 or CD8 class using the MIRA data. Log10-transformed breadth and depth values were compared by one-way ANOVA with Sidak's multiple comparisons tests. In TCRdb, the immuneACCESS table is reduced to in-frame sequences with V and J assigned. These tables do not hold every clone; where another copy was compared, an unresolved V gene accounts for under half, and the others remain unexplained. That table furnishes V, J and clone size, whereas the DNA furnished D and trimming. Present in this sample are under 95,000 clones, about 87% of which were seen just once. The leading ten clones occupy about 16% of the sample.

This chain is built from TRBV4-1 and TRBJ2-7, with the D gene call left open. The TCR sequence derives from an adult in good health. Sequences were derived from peripheral blood, sampled on day 0 of AZD1222 vaccination. CDR3 region: CASSQPFGPNSYEQYF. The DNA reads as follows: TGCGCCAGCAGCCAACCATTCGGACCAAACTCCTACGAGCAGTACTTC.